The 19 T cell receptor beta chains below all came from one sample that was sequenced in a study of lymphopenia after photon versus proton radiotherapy. Clones were read by immunoSEQ multiplex PCR, and TCRdb kept only the in-frame ones, dropping some. The repertoire holds roughly 4,500 clones, with around two thirds as singletons. Sequenced material: peripheral blood, taken from a patient treated with proton-based radiotherapy. These TCRs come from a man older than 75 with esophageal cancer.

The chain is built from TRBV29-1 and TRBJ1-4, with 7 nucleotides matching TRBD1. The CDR3 runs 13 residues. Germline V gene data show CDR1 as SQVTM and CDR2 as ANQGSEA. This CDR3 is CGSSGQPNEKLFF. CDR3 nucleotide sequence: TGCGGCTCCTCGGGACAGCCAAATGAAAAACTGTTTTTT.

The chain is built from TRBV5-1 and TRBJ2-2; D not resolved. The germline CDR1 and CDR2 sequences are SGHRS and YFSETQ. This CDR3 is built from 14 residues. Deletions cut 1 base from V and 2 bases from J, with 6 bases between. Here the CDR3 DNA reads TGCGCCAGCAGCTTGACCACAAACACCGGGGAGCTGTTTTTT. This encodes CASSLTTNTGELFF.

J is TRBJ2-7 and V is TRBV4-1, with 8 positions matching TRBD1. With V trimmed by 2 bases and J by 7 bases, 10 bases remained unmatched. The germline V gene encodes CDR1 MGHRA and CDR2 YSYEKL. The CDR3 spans 15 residues. The CDR3 DNA is TGCGCCAGCAGCCAACAAGGGACAGGCCGCGGAGAGCAGTACTTC. Its translation is CASSQQGTGRGEQYF.

Worth noting for this clone: The likely explanation is a read error, given a far larger clone one base away. This chain connects TRBV6-5 to TRBJ2-7; D could derive from TRBD1 or TRBD2 (5 bases each). Germline V gene sequence: CDR1 MNHEY, CDR2 SVGAGI. This CDR3 has 15 amino acids. The CDR3 loop reads CASSPGQGPGYEQSF. CDR3 nucleotide sequence: TGTGCCAGCAGCCCCGGGCAGGGCCCGGGGTACGAGCAGTCCTTC.

This clone appeared a few times. The gene calls are TRBV30 and TRBJ2-1; D is unresolved. Germline CDR1 and CDR2: GTSNPN and SVGIG (reference sequence). The CDR3 runs to 15 residues. Deletions cut 2 bases from V and 0 bases from J, with 11 bases between. CDR3 in DNA: TGTGCCTGGAGTTTCCCAGTAAGCTCCTACAATGAGCAGTTCTTC. Translated, it gives CAWSFPVSSYNEQFF.

By its share, this clone is medium-sized. This is likely an artifact of a read error, given a far larger clone one base away. Other nucleotide sequences in the sample specify the same CDR3. The chain employs TRBV9 and TRBJ2-3; TRBD2 matches 9 bases. Germline V lookup: CDR1 SGDLS, CDR2 YYNGEE. The CDR3 consists of 17 residues. V shed 3 bases and J 4 bases; nucleotides not matched to a gene: 12. CDR3 coding DNA: TGTGCCAGCAGCGCTCGCGGGGGGGCGGGCTTAGCAGATACGCAGTATTTT. Translating gives CASSARGGAGLADTQYF.

The rearrangement joins TRBV7-9 to TRBJ1-1; TRBD1 aligns across 9 bases. The germline V gene has CDR1 SEHNR and CDR2 FQNEAQ (reference sequence). The CDR3 spans 15 residues. Unmatched junction bases numbered 10, after V lost 5 bases and J lost 6 bases. CDR3 nucleotide sequence: TGTGCCAGCAGCGTCTTGTCCGGGACAGGGCCTGAAGCTTTCTTT. It translates to CASSVLSGTGPEAFF. Filled out from reference TRBV7-9 and TRBJ1-1, the complete variable domain reads DTGVSQNPRHKITKRGQNVTFRCDPISEHNRLYWYRQTLGQGPEFLTYFQNEAQLEKSRLLSDRFSAERPKGSFSTLEIQRTEQGDSAMYLCASSVLSGTGPEAFFGQGTRLTVV.

The chain links TRBV10-3 to TRBJ2-5; TRBD1 matches 10 bases. V lost 10 bases, J lost 2 bases, and 22 bases stayed unmatched. This CDR3 comprises 19 residues. Germline lookup yields CDR1 ENHRY and CDR2 SYGVKD. The CDR3 nucleotides are TGTGCCACGAAGGCCGGGACAGGGGTCGCCGCGGGATTACAAGAGACCCAGTACTTC. Translating it yields CATKAGTGVAAGLQETQYF.

Worth noting for this clone: The junction differs from germline at one of its ends, possibly a read error. The chain recombines TRBV6-6 with TRBJ1-2; tentatively, D is TRBD1 (5 bases). Germline V gene lookup returns CDR1 MNHNY and CDR2 SVGAGI (reference sequence). The CDR3 covers 15 residues. CDR3 amino acids: CASSNSRAANYGYTF. CDR3 in DNA: TGTGCCAGCAGTAACTCCAGGGCTGCTAACTATGGCTACACCTTC.

This clone was counted once. The chain links TRBV10-1 to TRBJ2-7; perhaps TRBD2 as D (6 bases). The CDR3 totals 13 residues. Germline V gene data show CDR1 as WNHNN and CDR2 as SYGVQD (reference sequence). Between the trimmed V and J ends, which lost 4 bases and 3 bases, there was a span of 10 bases. The CDR3 is CASSASGSYEQYF. CDR3 coding DNA: TGCGCCAGCAGTGCCTCCGGGAGCTACGAGCAGTACTTC.

V gene TRBV6-6 combines with J gene TRBJ1-2; possibly TRBD1 for D (5 bases). The CDR3 sequence is 13 residues long. Germline V lookup: CDR1 MNHNY, CDR2 SVGAGI (reference sequence). Trimming took 9 bases from V and 2 from J, leaving 13 bases between them. The CDR3 bases are TGTGCCAGGACCGCGGGGGGGAACTATGGCTACACCTTC. The encoded protein is CARTAGGNYGYTF.

The chain recombines TRBV11-1 with TRBJ2-6; D ambiguous. V was cut by 6 bases and J by 1 base, with 10 bases left in between. The CDR3 spans 15 residues. The germline gives CDR1 SGHAT, CDR2 FQDESV (reference sequence). CDR3 coding DNA: TGTGCCAGCAGAAAACAGCGATCTGGGGCCAACGTCCTGACTTTC. It codes for CASRKQRSGANVLTF.

The chain combines TRBV19 with TRBJ1-3; no clear D gene. V lost 3 bases and J 4 bases, leaving 4 bases between the germline ends. There are 12 residues in the CDR3. Looked up from germline, CDR1 is LNHDA and CDR2 is SQIVND (reference sequence). CDR3 nucleotides: TGTGCCAGTAGTATCGCCGGAAACACCATATATTTT. Protein: CASSIAGNTIYF.

This clone is termed medium-sized (0.01 to 0.1%). CDR3 in amino acids: CAWSVLTPNTEAFF. The CDR3 region has the DNA TGTGCCTGGAGCGTACTAACACCGAACACTGAAGCTTTCTTT. V is TRBV30 and J is TRBJ1-1; D gene unclear. This CDR3 region has 14 residues. CDR1 is GTSNPN, CDR2 SVGIG, per germline (reference sequence). Trimming took off 3 bases at V and 1 base at J, with 12 bases between the two ends.

V gene TRBV5-8 combines with J gene TRBJ1-1, with 7 nucleotides matching TRBD1. This CDR3 spans 17 amino acids. Trimming removed 4 bases from V and 2 bases from J; junction bases left unmatched: 14. Germline V gene data show CDR1 as SGHTS and CDR2 as YDEGEE. The CDR3 is CASSHRGQPWGNTEAFF. The CDR3 DNA sequence: TGTGCCAGCAGCCATCGGGGACAGCCCTGGGGAAACACTGAAGCTTTCTTT.

The chain joins TRBV4-1 to TRBJ2-3; 14 bases are a match to TRBD2. CDR3 length equals 16 residues. V trimming: 4 bases; J trimming: 4 bases; junction bases outside the gene matches: 4. Germline loops: CDR1 MGHRA, CDR2 YSYEKL. The CDR3: CASSPMTSGGADTQYF. In DNA, the CDR3 is TGCGCCAGCAGCCCGATGACTAGCGGGGGGGCAGATACGCAGTATTTT.

The chain carries TRBV5-4 and TRBJ2-2; 8 bases are a match to TRBD1. Germline CDR1 and CDR2: SGHNT and YYREEE (reference sequence). This CDR3 contains 15 residues. J gave up 0 bases and V 4 bases, and 2 bases lay outside the gene matches. CDR3 protein: CASSQDRANTGELFF. The CDR3 coding sequence is TGTGCCAGCAGCCAGGACAGGGCGAACACCGGGGAGCTGTTTTTT.

The table lists this clone with a count of one. V gene TRBV28 combines with J gene TRBJ2-7; TRBD2 is a possible D gene (5 bases). Trimming removed 6 bases at V and 2 bases at J, with 17 bases between. Germline V gives CDR1 MDHEN, CDR2 SYDVKM. The CDR3 runs to 15 residues. The CDR3 loop reads CASSLRGNPTYEQYF. CDR3 nucleotide sequence: TGTGCCAGCAGCCTCCGGGGTAATCCAACCTACGAGCAGTACTTC.

This chain links TRBV12-5 with TRBJ1-3; no definite D call. The CDR3 extends over 17 amino acids. V lost 3 bases, J lost 0 bases, and 15 bases lay in between. Germline V gives CDR1 LGHNT, CDR2 FRNRAP. The CDR3 protein is CASGFVFQRGSGNTIYF. The CDR3 DNA follows: TGTGCTAGTGGTTTTGTTTTTCAACGGGGCTCTGGAAACACCATATATTTT.